Following are 28 T cell receptor beta chains from one sample sequenced in a study of T cell repertoires in cytomegalovirus infection (dated by TCRdb to between 2019 and 2020). Sequencer: Illumina HiSeq 1500. The public reads were run again by TCRdb, first through fastp at Q25 and then through MiXCR, and only productive beta chains were kept. All rows with the same CDR3 protein become a single entry with the most common DNA and genes. The sample table lists around 570,000 distinct CDR3 sequences, 40% of them with a count of one. Over 45% of the sample is in the top ten clones. For these receptors, no antigen is known. The treatment or condition label here, explained by the study, means: in vitro stimulation with specific CMV peptide epitopes to enrich CMV-specific T cells. Sequencing was performed on cultured PBMCs, taken from culture after CMV antigen stimulation. These receptors originate from a human donor in good health (CMV status not recorded). Some clones in this sample may be carry-over from other donors' samples.

Only a few counts were recorded for this clonotype. This sequence joins TRBV12-3 or TRBV12-4 and TRBJ1-2; no clear D. This CDR3 is built from 13 residues. The V end lost 5 bases, the J end lost 3 bases, and 10 bases lay between the germline ends. Here the CDR3 reads CASSTQGHYGYTF. The CDR3 region has the DNA TGTGCCAGCAGTACCCAAGGTCACTATGGCTACACCTTC.

J is TRBJ1-4 and V is TRBV4-1; D gene uncertain. This CDR3 comprises 14 residues. Germline loops: CDR1 MGHRA, CDR2 YSYEKL. Trimming took 0 bases from V and 11 from J, leaving 13 bases between them. The DNA of the CDR3 is TGCGCCAGCAGCCAAGAGTCCCCAGCAAGGAAACTGTTTTTT. As protein: CASSQESPARKLFF.

This chain uses TRBV10-3 with TRBJ1-1, with unresolved D. This CDR3 spans 13 amino acids. Germline values: CDR1 ENHRY, CDR2 SYGVKD. V was shortened by 10 bases and J by 3 bases, with 15 bases between the two germline ends. The CDR3 spells CATSPQVDTEAFF. CDR3 bases: TGTGCCACCTCGCCCCAGGTGGACACTGAAGCTTTCTTT.

Only a few counts were recorded for this clonotype. The chain employs TRBV10-3 and TRBJ2-7; TRBD2 matches at 13 bases. There are 17 residues in the CDR3. The germline V gene encodes CDR1 ENHRY and CDR2 SYGVKD. V dropped 5 bases and J dropped 2; count of bases not matched to a gene: 9. The DNA of the CDR3 is TGTGCCATCAGTAGCTTCGGACTAGCGGGAGTAGCCTACGAGCAGTACTTC. Its protein product is CAISSFGLAGVAYEQYF.

This clonotype came up many times. The CDR3 sequence: CASTLQGANYGYTF. The DNA of the CDR3 is TGTGCCAGCACCTTACAGGGGGCGAACTATGGCTACACCTTC. The chain recombines TRBV2 with TRBJ1-2; 9 bases map to TRBD1. Looked up from germline, CDR1 is SNHLY and CDR2 is FYNNEI. The CDR3 is made up of 14 amino acids. V was pared by 7 bases and J by 2 bases, with 5 bases of the junction left unmatched.

This clonotype was observed a handful of times. CDR3 sequence: CATSETGRSTDTQYF. CDR3 sequence (DNA): TGTGCCACCAGTGAGACAGGGAGAAGCACAGATACGCAGTATTTT. The chain links TRBV24-1 to TRBJ2-3; 7 positions match TRBD1. Per germline, CDR1 KGHDR and CDR2 SFDVKD. V lost 4 bases and J lost 0; bases outside the gene matches: 3. There are 15 residues in the CDR3.

The V gene is TRBV6-2 or TRBV6-3, the J gene TRBJ2-1; D remains ambiguous. Trimming took off 6 bases at V and 12 bases at J, with 12 bases between the two ends. This CDR3 comprises 11 residues. Germline V gene lookup returns CDR1 MNHEY and CDR2 SVGEGT. CDR3 protein: CASSPPPGQFF. The CDR3 DNA follows: TGTGCCAGCAGCCCCCCGCCGGGGCAGTTCTTC.

The V gene is TRBV7-2, the J gene TRBJ2-3; D tentatively reads TRBD1 or TRBD2 (5 bases each). From germline, CDR1 is SGHTA and CDR2 FQGNSA. This CDR3 is built from 14 residues. Between the trimmed V and J ends, which lost 2 bases and 5 bases, there was a span of 11 bases. The CDR3 sequence: CASSLFGAGDTQYF. CDR3 in DNA: TGTGCCAGCAGCTTATTCGGGGCGGGAGATACGCAGTATTTT.

This clonotype was found a few times. This chain's CDR3 is CASSLVLLNTEAFF. The CDR3 DNA reads TGTGCCAGCAGTTTAGTATTACTGAACACTGAAGCTTTCTTT. This sequence joins TRBV12-3 or TRBV12-4 and TRBJ1-1, with D uncertain. The CDR3 has 14 amino acids. The V and J ends lost 1 base and 0 bases respectively, with 6 bases between them.

Only a few counts were recorded for this clonotype. The chain has TRBV11-3 and TRBJ2-1; 7 positions agree with TRBD1. The CDR3 is made up of 13 amino acids. Per germline, CDR1 SGHNT and CDR2 YENEEA. V was clipped by 5 bases and J by 9 bases; unmatched bases: 7. The CDR3, as DNA: TGTGCCAGCAGCCGACAGGGTGGGAGTGAGCAGTTCTTC. This translates into CASSRQGGSEQFF.

This clonotype was seen a handful of times. V usage is TRBV7-9 and J usage is TRBJ2-1; no clear D gene. Looked up from germline, CDR1 is SEHNR and CDR2 is FQNEAQ (reference sequence). This CDR3 is 16 amino acids long. The germline V and J ends were trimmed by 5 bases and 5 bases, with 19 bases remaining between them. CDR3 amino acids: CASSTQDGGRDNEQFF. The CDR3 DNA is TGTGCCAGCAGCACTCAAGATGGCGGAAGGGACAATGAGCAGTTCTTC.

The sample holds a few counts of this clonotype. The chain is built from TRBV7-9 and TRBJ2-3; TRBD1 agrees at 10 bases. The CDR3 is 19 residues long. Germline trimming cut 8 bases from V and 2 bases from J; bases unmatched to any gene: 19. The germline V gene encodes CDR1 SEHNR and CDR2 FQNEAQ (reference sequence). This CDR3 reads CASEGEDPGQGFLTDTQYF. The CDR3 nucleotides are TGTGCCAGCGAAGGTGAAGACCCGGGACAGGGGTTCCTCACAGATACGCAGTATTTT.

The chain combines TRBV7-9 with TRBJ2-1; TRBD2 matches at 7 bases. J was trimmed by 5 bases and V by 6 bases; bases with no gene match: 7. CDR3 size: 14 residues. CDR1 is SEHNR, CDR2 FQNEAQ, per germline (reference sequence). CDR3 in amino acids: CASRAPLADNEQFF. CDR3 DNA: TGTGCCAGCAGGGCACCCCTAGCGGACAATGAGCAGTTCTTC.

This clonotype was seen a handful of times. The rearrangement links TRBV18 to TRBJ1-3; a possible D gene is TRBD1 (6 bases). Germline V gene sequence: CDR1 KGHSH, CDR2 LQKENI. The CDR3 is 16 residues long. V lost 3 bases and J 3 bases, leaving 15 bases between the germline ends. This chain's CDR3 is CASSPNSGGNGNTIYF. The CDR3 region has the DNA TGTGCCAGCTCACCCAATTCGGGGGGCAATGGAAACACCATATATTTT. Supplemented by reference TRBV18 and TRBJ1-3, the full variable domain reads NAGVMQNPRHLVRRRGQEARLRCSPMKGHSHVYWYRQLPEEGLKFMVYLQKENIIDESGMPKERFSAEFPKEGPSILRIQQVVRGDSAAYFCASSPNSGGNGNTIYFGEGSWLTVV.

The table lists this clonotype with a count of one. V usage is TRBV4-1 and J usage is TRBJ2-2, with 11 bases matching TRBD1. The ends lost 5 bases at V and 6 bases at J; junction bases unmatched: 8. The germline V gene encodes CDR1 MGHRA and CDR2 YSYEKL. The CDR3 runs 16 residues. The CDR3 protein is CASSGTGTGGSGELFF. The CDR3 coding sequence is TGCGCCAGCAGCGGGACCGGGACAGGGGGGTCCGGGGAGCTGTTTTTT.

The rearrangement links TRBV5-1 to TRBJ2-5; 7 bases fit TRBD2. With V trimmed by 4 bases and J by 4 bases, 7 bases remained unmatched. CDR3 size: 14 residues. Germline V gene sequence: CDR1 SGHRS, CDR2 YFSETQ. CDR3 in amino acids: CASSRTSAGETQYF. The CDR3 region has the DNA TGCGCCAGCAGCCGTACTAGCGCCGGAGAGACCCAGTACTTC. Filled out from reference TRBV5-1 and TRBJ2-5, the complete variable domain reads KAGVTQTPRYLIKTRGQQVTLSCSPISGHRSVSWYQQTPGQGLQFLFEYFSETQRNKGNFPGRFSGRQFSNSRSEMNVSTLELGDSALYLCASSRTSAGETQYFGPGTRLLVL.

This clonotype was detected a few times. This chain joins TRBV12-3 or TRBV12-4 and TRBJ1-4; 9 bases agree with TRBD1. J gave up 5 bases and V 5 bases, and 9 bases lay outside the gene matches. This CDR3 contains 16 residues. The CDR3 protein is CASSHYRDRANEKLFF. The CDR3 DNA follows: TGTGCCAGCAGTCATTACCGGGACAGGGCGAATGAAAAACTGTTTTTT.

The J gene is TRBJ1-6, the V gene TRBV6-2 or TRBV6-3, with TRBD1 as a possible D gene (5 bases). Trimming shortened V by 7 bases and J by 10 bases, and 14 bases separated the two germline ends. Germline CDR1 reads MNHEY; CDR2 reads SVGEGT. CDR3 length equals 13 residues. The CDR3 nucleotides are TGTGCCAGCACCCGGGCGGGGGACTCACCCCTCCACTTT. It encodes CASTRAGDSPLHF.

The chain uses TRBV12-5 and TRBJ2-1, with D perhaps matching TRBD2 (5 bases). The germline V gene encodes CDR1 LGHNT and CDR2 FRNRAP. The V and J ends lost 4 bases and 4 bases respectively, with 11 bases between them. This CDR3 is 14 amino acids long. The CDR3 DNA reads TGTGCTAGTGGTTCGGGGTCCCTATACAATGAGCAGTTCTTC. This encodes CASGSGSLYNEQFF. Based on the CDR3 plus reference TRBV12-5 and TRBJ2-1, the full variable domain is DARVTQTPRHKVTEMGQEVTMRCQPILGHNTVFWYRQTMMQGLELLAYFRNRAPLDDSGMPKDRFSAEMPDATLATLKIQPSEPRDSAVYFCASGSGSLYNEQFFGPGTRLTVL.

This clonotype has just one count. The V call is TRBV5-1, the J call TRBJ2-7; D is ambiguous. Germline V gives CDR1 SGHRS, CDR2 YFSETQ. Trimming cost V 4 bases and J 0 bases, with 14 bases left between them. This CDR3 comprises 15 residues. CDR3 nucleotide sequence: TGCGCCAGCAGCCGTTCCCTATATACCTCCTACGAGCAGTACTTC. Protein sequence: CASSRSLYTSYEQYF.

This clonotype was recorded many times. J is TRBJ1-4 and V is TRBV7-2; the D gene is possibly TRBD1 (6 bases). V was pared by 4 bases and J by 6 bases, with 12 bases between. From germline, CDR1 is SGHTA and CDR2 FQGNSA. The length of the CDR3 is 14 residues. CDR3 DNA sequence: TGTGCCAGCAGCTCGAGGACAGAAGATGAAAAACTGTTTTTT. This gives the protein CASSSRTEDEKLFF.

The chain carries TRBV18 and TRBJ2-3; D gene uncertain. CDR1 KGHSH and CDR2 LQKENI come from the germline V gene. The ends were cut back, 2 bases at V and 4 bases at J, with 7 bases in the middle. The CDR3 is 13 residues long. For the CDR3, the DNA is TGTGCCAGCTCACCAAGTGAGGCAGATACGCAGTATTTT. Its translation: CASSPSEADTQYF.

This clonotype was observed a handful of times. CDR3 sequence (DNA): TGTGCCAGCAGCTTAGGGATCGGCGGGGCCACCTACGAGCAGTACTTC. This gives the protein CASSLGIGGATYEQYF. V usage is TRBV7-2 and J usage is TRBJ2-7; weak D call: TRBD2 (6 bases). This CDR3 spans 16 amino acids. With 1 base removed from V and 2 bases from J, the gap between germline ends came to 15 bases. Germline CDR1 SGHTA, CDR2 FQGNSA.

The chain joins TRBV4-1 to TRBJ2-5, with D hard to call. The germline CDR1 and CDR2 sequences are MGHRA and YSYEKL. V was clipped by 4 bases and J by 3 bases, with 12 bases between them. This CDR3 has 14 residues. CDR3 region: CASSRSRPEETQYF. CDR3 nucleotides: TGCGCCAGCAGCCGCTCAAGGCCAGAAGAGACCCAGTACTTC.

Only one count was recorded for this clonotype. The V call is TRBV11-3, the J call TRBJ1-6, with D perhaps TRBD1 (5 bases). Germline lookup yields CDR1 SGHNT and CDR2 YENEEA. The CDR3 loop spans 13 amino acids. Trimming cost V 5 bases and J 11 bases, with 13 bases left between them. CDR3 region: CASSRGAGTPLHF. Here the CDR3 DNA reads TGTGCCAGCAGCCGCGGGGCGGGGACACCCCTCCACTTT.

The V and J genes are TRBV20-1 and TRBJ2-7; D is unresolved. The CDR3 runs to 12 residues. Per germline, CDR1 DFQATT and CDR2 SNEGSKA (reference sequence). With 3 bases removed from V and 2 bases from J, the gap between germline ends came to 8 bases. The CDR3 coding sequence is TGCAGTGCTAGTAGGACCACCTACGAGCAGTACTTC. Translating gives CSASRTTYEQYF.

This clonotype came up many times. CDR3 residues: CASSSQDWELFF. The CDR3 coding sequence is TGTGCCAGCAGCTCTCAGGACTGGGAGCTGTTTTTT. This chain links TRBV7-6 with TRBJ2-2; TRBD2 is a possible D gene (5 bases). This CDR3 spans 12 amino acids. Germline values: CDR1 SGHVS, CDR2 FNYEAQ. Trimming shortened V by 4 bases and J by 9 bases, and 9 bases separated the two germline ends.

This clonotype occurred a few times. The J gene is TRBJ2-7, the V gene TRBV6-1; TRBD1 matches 9 bases. The CDR3 has 13 residues. Germline CDR1 MNHNS, CDR2 SASEGT. V dropped 8 bases and J dropped 7; count of bases not matched to a gene: 9. The CDR3: CASVRETGGEQYF. In DNA, the CDR3 is TGTGCCAGCGTGAGGGAGACAGGGGGTGAGCAGTACTTC.